One and the same sample provided the 28 T cell receptor beta chains below, sequenced in a study of post-analysis software for immune sequencing data. Their recognized antigens are unknown. Unique-molecular-identifier-tagged TCR beta cDNA libraries were used. TCRdb called the PCR reads again in MiXCR, with one record for every CDR3 protein. The sample consists of hundreds of thousands of distinct CDR3 sequences, approximately 60% of them appearing once. Study results and limitations: TRBV segments more frequent in patients than in controls numbered five and included TRBV5-6, TRBV5-1 and TRBV20-1.

The sequencing sample was made of blood. These receptors were taken from a girl aged 2 to 10 with multiple sclerosis.

The chain couples TRBV29-1 to TRBJ1-2, with a weak D call TRBD1 (5 bases). V was clipped by 7 bases and J by 6 bases, with 24 bases between them. Per germline, CDR1 SQVTM and CDR2 ANQGSEA. The CDR3 sequence is 15 residues long. Here the CDR3 DNA reads TGCAGCGCCCGACCGCCGGGGGGGTTTAATGATGGCTACACCTTC. Protein: CSARPPGGFNDGYTF.

The J gene is TRBJ2-5, the V gene TRBV6-5, with 12 nucleotides matching TRBD2. The J segment lost 11 bases and the V segment lost 7 bases, leaving 14 bases of the junction unmatched. The CDR3 spans 15 residues. Germline CDR1 MNHEY, CDR2 SVGAGI. CDR3 sequence: CASNLGGLAGTEQYF. The CDR3, as DNA: TGTGCCAGCAACCTAGGAGGACTAGCGGGAACGGAGCAGTACTTC.

This clonotype was seen a handful of times. V is TRBV4-2 and J is TRBJ2-7, with 9 bases identical to TRBD1. Germline trimming cut 3 bases from V and 4 bases from J; bases unmatched to any gene: 10. Germline V gene data show CDR1 as LGHNA and CDR2 as YNFKEQ. The CDR3 contains 16 residues. CDR3 protein: CASSQGTGTNRYEQYF. Here the CDR3 DNA reads TGTGCCAGCAGCCAGGGGACAGGGACCAACAGATACGAGCAGTACTTC.

The rearrangement links TRBV6-5 to TRBJ1-1; D is unresolved. Germline V gene data show CDR1 as MNHEY and CDR2 as SVGAGI. Trimming shortened V by 0 bases and J by 4 bases, and 12 bases separated the two germline ends. The CDR3 sequence is 15 residues long. The CDR3 region is CASSYSRRGVTEAFF. The CDR3, as DNA: TGTGCCAGCAGTTACTCGAGGCGGGGAGTCACTGAAGCTTTCTTT.

This clonotype was observed a few times. V gene TRBV10-2 combines with J gene TRBJ2-5, with 11 nucleotides matching TRBD2. Trimming took 10 bases from V and 10 from J; bases not matched to a gene: 14. Germline V gene data show CDR1 as WSHSY and CDR2 as SAAADI. The CDR3 length is 14 residues. The CDR3 DNA reads TGCGCCATCTCAGCCGGGACTAGCGGAAGCCACCAGTACTTC. Its protein is CAISAGTSGSHQYF.

This clonotype was counted only a few times. The chain has TRBV29-1 and TRBJ1-1, with 11 bases fitting TRBD1. J was trimmed by 0 bases and V by 6 bases; bases with no gene match: 6. Germline loops: CDR1 SQVTM, CDR2 ANQGSEA. This CDR3 is built from 15 residues. The CDR3 protein is CSVPGQGGMNTEAFF. For the CDR3, the DNA is TGCAGCGTCCCGGGACAGGGGGGCATGAACACTGAAGCTTTCTTT.

J is TRBJ2-1 and V is TRBV7-2; 12 positions match TRBD2. The CDR3 is 17 amino acids. Unmatched junction bases numbered 6, after V lost 4 bases and J lost 2 bases. Germline assignment: CDR1 SGHTA and CDR2 FQGNSA. DNA for the CDR3: TGTGCCAGCAGCTCGACTAGCGGGGGCGCTACCTACAATGAGCAGTTCTTC. This sequence encodes CASSSTSGGATYNEQFF.

The CDR3 nucleotides are TGTGCCAGCAGTTACTTTGTCCAGACATCTTGGACAGATACGCAGTATTTT. Translated, it gives CASSYFVQTSWTDTQYF. This rearrangement joins TRBV6-2 or TRBV6-3 to TRBJ2-3; D gene unclear. V was cut by 1 base and J by 3 bases, with 17 bases left in between. Germline V gene lookup returns CDR1 MNHEY and CDR2 SVGEGT. This CDR3 comprises 17 residues.

The genes are TRBV5-1 and TRBJ2-7; 13 positions match TRBD2. Germline V gives CDR1 SGHRS, CDR2 YFSETQ. With V trimmed by 4 bases and J by 6 bases, 10 bases remained unmatched. This CDR3 is built from 16 residues. In DNA, the CDR3 is TGCGCCAGCAGCACCGGACTAGCGGGAGTGCACGGCGAGCAGTACTTC. This encodes CASSTGLAGVHGEQYF.

This clonotype was counted between two and nine times. V and J are TRBV6-2 or TRBV6-3 and TRBJ1-1; TRBD1 might be the D (6 bases). The length of the CDR3 is 12 residues. Germline assignment: CDR1 MNHEY and CDR2 SVGEGT. V was clipped by 6 bases and J by 4 bases, with 9 bases between them. The CDR3, as DNA: TGTGCCAGCAGACCAGGGGTCACTGAAGCTTTCTTT. Its translation is CASRPGVTEAFF.

This chain uses TRBV6-5 with TRBJ1-2; 7 bases match TRBD1. The length of the CDR3 is 14 residues. The V gene's germline CDR1 is MNHEY and CDR2 SVGAGI. Trimming at V came to 2 bases and at J to 3 bases, leaving 3 bases not matched to a gene. CDR3 nucleotides: TGTGCCAGCAGTTACCTAGACAGGGACTATGGCTACACCTTC. Translating it yields CASSYLDRDYGYTF.

This clonotype was observed a few times. V usage is TRBV2 and J usage is TRBJ2-5; TRBD2 is a possible D gene (5 bases). Germline loops: CDR1 SNHLY, CDR2 FYNNEI. V was shortened by 8 bases and J by 11 bases, with 21 bases between the two germline ends. This CDR3 is built from 13 residues. The CDR3, as DNA: TGTGCCAGCGAGGGAGTAGGCTACAATGAGCAGTACTTC. It codes for CASEGVGYNEQYF.

This clonotype was counted a few times. V and J are TRBV29-1 and TRBJ2-7; 11 nucleotides line up with TRBD2. The V segment lost 7 bases and the J segment 6 bases; nucleotides outside the gene matches: 8. The germline gives CDR1 SQVTM, CDR2 ANQGSEA. The CDR3 is made up of 13 amino acids. The CDR3 DNA follows: TGCAGCGCAACTAGCGGGGGTTCATCCGAGCAGTACTTC. Its protein product is CSATSGGSSEQYF.

The CDR3 region has the DNA TGCAGTGCTAGGGCCGGGACTCGGCAGTTCTTC. This codes for CSARAGTRQFF. The rearrangement joins TRBV20-1 to TRBJ2-1; D perhaps matches TRBD2 (6 bases). The CDR3 length is 11 residues. Deletions cut 3 bases from V and 12 bases from J, with 12 bases between. CDR1 and CDR2 (germline): DFQATT, SNEGSKA (reference sequence).

The chain uses TRBV4-1 and TRBJ2-4; D is unclear. V dropped 1 base and J dropped 1 base, with 14 bases sitting between them. This CDR3 has 17 residues. Germline assignment: CDR1 MGHRA and CDR2 YSYEKL. The CDR3 DNA follows: TGCGCCAGCAGCCAAGGTGGCGCGATCGGTGCCAAAAACATTCAGTACTTC. This gives the protein CASSQGGAIGAKNIQYF.

The gene calls are TRBV5-1 and TRBJ2-7; 9 bases match TRBD2. Per the germline V gene, CDR1 is SGHRS and CDR2 is YFSETQ. V lost 7 bases to trimming and J lost 3 bases; unmatched junction nucleotides: 8. The CDR3 covers 14 residues. The chain's CDR3 is CASSEAGGHYEQYF. The CDR3 DNA reads as TGCGCCAGCTCCGAGGCGGGGGGGCACTACGAGCAGTACTTC.

This chain connects TRBV24-1 to TRBJ2-5; tentatively, D is TRBD2 (5 bases). Germline-derived CDR1 and CDR2 are KGHDR and SFDVKD. V gave up 3 bases and J gave up 3 bases, with 13 bases separating them. The CDR3 loop spans 15 amino acids. CDR3 sequence (DNA): TGTGCCACCAGTGATCCGTCAGTCGGGGAAGAGACCCAGTACTTC. It is translated as CATSDPSVGEETQYF.

The chain couples TRBV7-9 to TRBJ2-7; D unresolved. The V gene's germline CDR1 is SEHNR and CDR2 FQNEAQ (reference sequence). This CDR3 has 13 amino acids. Trimming took 5 bases from V and 4 from J, leaving 12 bases between them. The DNA of the CDR3 is TGTGCCAGCAGCGAAAATGTTGGATACGAGCAGTACTTC. Its translation is CASSENVGYEQYF.

A few counts support this clonotype. This chain links TRBV5-8 with TRBJ1-5, with D maybe TRBD1 (5 bases). Germline assignment: CDR1 SGHTS and CDR2 YDEGEE. Trimming took off 6 bases at V and 8 bases at J, with 18 bases between the two ends. The CDR3 contains 14 residues. For the CDR3, the DNA is TGTGCCAGCAATGGAGGGGTAGCATGGGAGCCCCAGCATTTT. Its translation is CASNGGVAWEPQHF.

The chain recombines TRBV12-3 or TRBV12-4 with TRBJ2-5, with D maybe TRBD2 (6 bases). V lost 2 bases to trimming and J lost 4 bases, with 11 bases between them. The CDR3 has 14 amino acids. CDR3 sequence reads: CASSLPSGAETQYF. The CDR3 DNA sequence: TGTGCCAGCAGTTTACCGTCGGGAGCAGAGACCCAGTACTTC.

This clonotype has a handful of counts. This rearrangement joins TRBV29-1 to TRBJ2-5, with a possible D match to TRBD1 (6 bases). Germline CDR1 reads SQVTM; CDR2 reads ANQGSEA. The CDR3 has 13 amino acids. V was clipped by 5 bases and J by 4 bases, with 14 bases between them. The CDR3 region has the DNA TGCAGCGTTCGCAGGGGCGAACTAGAGACCCAGTACTTC. It specifies CSVRRGELETQYF.

V usage is TRBV12-3 or TRBV12-4 and J usage is TRBJ2-1; perhaps TRBD2 as D (6 bases). Trimming left V 8 bases short and J 7 bases short, with 21 bases between. This CDR3 spans 15 amino acids. CDR3 protein: CASSKWGVAPNEQFF. CDR3 DNA: TGTGCCAGCTCGAAATGGGGGGTGGCTCCAAATGAGCAGTTCTTC.

This rearrangement joins TRBV20-1 to TRBJ1-6; 7 bases line up with TRBD1. The CDR3 totals 16 residues. Germline CDR1 and CDR2: DFQATT and SNEGSKA (reference sequence). V was pared by 3 bases and J by 5 bases, with 10 bases of the junction left unmatched. In DNA form, the CDR3 reads TGCAGTGCTAGGGCTCGACAGGGCCTGAATAATTCACCCCTCCACTTT. Translation gives CSARARQGLNNSPLHF.

The V call is TRBV5-4, the J call TRBJ2-3; D remains ambiguous. CDR3 length: 14 amino acids. Deletions cut 4 bases from V and 6 bases from J, with 15 bases between. Germline assignment: CDR1 SGHNT and CDR2 YYREEE (reference sequence). CDR3 bases: TGTGCCAGCAGCCCCGATGTTGGGGTGGATACGCAGTATTTT. Its protein product is CASSPDVGVDTQYF. Filled out from reference TRBV5-4 and TRBJ2-3, the complete variable domain reads ETGVTQSPTHLIKTRGQQVTLRCSSQSGHNTVSWYQQALGQGPQFIFQYYREEENGRGNFPPRFSGLQFPNYSSELNVNALELDDSALYLCASSPDVGVDTQYFGPGTRLTVL.

The chain carries TRBV5-8 and TRBJ2-4, with TRBD1 matching 9 bases. The end of the DNA aligns better with TRBJ2-7, so the J call may be wrong. In germline, CDR1 is SGHTS, CDR2 YDEGEE. This CDR3 contains 14 residues. The CDR3 is CASSSDRGAYEQYF. The CDR3 DNA reads TGTGCCAGCAGCTCAGACAGGGGGGCCTACGAGCAGTACTTC.

The chain combines TRBV7-9 with TRBJ1-2; D is unresolved. CDR3 size: 12 residues. V was cut by 4 bases and J by 6 bases, with 9 bases left in between. Per germline, CDR1 SEHNR and CDR2 FQNEAQ (reference sequence). The CDR3 sequence: CASSSNGDGYTF. In DNA, the CDR3 is TGTGCCAGCAGCTCTAACGGGGATGGCTACACCTTC.

The J gene is TRBJ1-4, the V gene TRBV5-1; TRBD1 is a possible D gene (6 bases). The CDR3 length is 16 residues. The V and J ends lost 4 bases and 0 bases respectively, with 13 bases between them. CDR1 is SGHRS, CDR2 YFSETQ, per germline. The CDR3 bases are TGCGCCAGCAGCCTTGGGGGCCTTCCAACTAATGAAAAACTGTTTTTT. Its translation is CASSLGGLPTNEKLFF.

The V and J genes are TRBV10-3 and TRBJ2-5; TRBD1 agrees at 8 bases. TRBJ2-7 explains the end of the DNA better; the J call may be wrong. Germline CDR1 is ENHRY and CDR2 is SYGVKD. The CDR3 covers 13 residues. CDR3 nucleotide sequence: TGTGCCATCAGTGTGTCAGGGGGCGACGAGCAGTACTTC. It specifies CAISVSGGDEQYF.